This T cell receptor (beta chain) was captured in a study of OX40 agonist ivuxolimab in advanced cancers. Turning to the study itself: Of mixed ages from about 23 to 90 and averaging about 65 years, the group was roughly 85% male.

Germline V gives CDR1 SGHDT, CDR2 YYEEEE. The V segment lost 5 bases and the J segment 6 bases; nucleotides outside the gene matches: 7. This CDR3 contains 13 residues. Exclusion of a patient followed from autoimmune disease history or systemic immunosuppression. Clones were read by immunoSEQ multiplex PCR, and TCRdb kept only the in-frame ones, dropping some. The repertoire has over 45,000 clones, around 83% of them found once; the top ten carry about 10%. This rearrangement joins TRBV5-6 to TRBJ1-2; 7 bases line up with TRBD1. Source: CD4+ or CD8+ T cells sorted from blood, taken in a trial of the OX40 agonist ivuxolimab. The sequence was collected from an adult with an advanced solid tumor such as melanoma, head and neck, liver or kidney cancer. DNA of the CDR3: TGTGCCAGCAGGGCCGGGACAGTTCATGGCTACACCTTC. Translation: CASRAGTVHGYTF.